Listed below are T cell receptor beta chains from one sample, sequenced in a study of blood T cell repertoires in COVID-19. Sequencing used immunoSEQ multiplex PCR; TCRdb keeps in-frame clones, though not all of them. The sample lists a few hundred thousand clones, around 87% occurring once. Sequenced input: peripheral blood. Receptor source: a woman in her 30s with COVID-19, enrolled during active disease. CDR3s include the opening cysteine and the closing phenylalanine or tryptophan. A D gene is named only where the DNA matches it firmly. Expanded clones are given a class, and other clones once, few, many or no size at all.

j_gene,abundance,d_gene,v_gene,CDR3nt,CDR3aa
TRBJ1-4,.,TRBD1,TRBV7-6,TGTGCCAGCAGCCCAGGGGGCGATGAAAAACTGTTTTTT,CASSPGGDEKLFF
TRBJ2-3,.,.,TRBV11-3,TGTGCCAGCAGCTTGGGCGCCAACTCCACAGATACGCAGTATTTT,CASSLGANSTDTQYF
TRBJ2-1,.,.,TRBV4-3,TGCGCCAGCAGCCAAGGGGTCGGGAGAGTGAATGAGCAGTTCTTC,CASSQGVGRVNEQFF
TRBJ2-3,once,.,TRBV3-1/TRBV3-2,TGTGCCAGCAGCCCCTTTAGGGGAGGGGGAAGAGATACGCAGTATTTT,CASSPFRGGGRDTQYF
TRBJ2-6,.,.,TRBV5-4,TGTGCCAGCAGCGCCGTTATGAGCTCTGGGGCCAACGTCCTGACTTTC,CASSAVMSSGANVLTF
TRBJ1-3,.,.,TRBV30,TGTGCCTCGAGCCGGACAGCCGCGACTGGAAACACCATATATTTT,CASSRTAATGNTIYF
TRBJ2-7,.,TRBD2,TRBV4-2,TGTGCCAGCAGCCAAGAATCAGCGGGGACCTACGAGCAGTACTTC,CASSQESAGTYEQYF
TRBJ1-1,.,.,TRBV30,TGTGCCTGGAGTGTGGGGCAGTGGAACACTGAAGCTTTCTTT,CAWSVGQWNTEAFF
TRBJ2-7,.,.,TRBV5-5,TGTGCCAGCAGCCATAAGACAGCATTCCTACCCTACGAGCAGTACTTC,CASSHKTAFLPYEQYF
TRBJ2-1,.,TRBD2,TRBV6-6,TGTGCCAGCAAGCGGGAGGGCAATGAGCAGTTCTTC,CASKREGNEQFF
TRBJ2-7,.,TRBD2,TRBV28,TGTGCCAGCAGGGGGACTAGCGGCTACGAGCAGTACTTC,CASRGTSGYEQYF
TRBJ2-5,.,.,TRBV7-9,TGTGCCAGCAGCCGGGCAGCAGGACTTATACAGGGGACCCAGTACTTC,CASSRAAGLIQGTQYF
TRBJ1-1,once,.,TRBV10-3,TGTGCCATCACCCAAGGACAGATACTTAACACTGAAGCTTTCTTT,CAITQGQILNTEAFF
TRBJ2-3,.,.,TRBV6-5,TGTGCCAGCGCCAACGCATACGGGCAGTATTTT,CASANAYGQYF
TRBJ1-2,.,.,TRBV29-1,TGCAGCGTTGATGGCGGACATCACTATGGCTACACCTTC,CSVDGGHHYGYTF
TRBJ1-5,.,.,TRBV2,TGTGCCAGCAGTGAATTAGGTGCCGTGAGGCAGCCCCAGCATTTT,CASSELGAVRQPQHF
TRBJ1-2,.,.,TRBV4-1,TGCGCCAGCAGCCAAGAAAATCAGGGGCTTTATGGCTACACCTTC,CASSQENQGLYGYTF
TRBJ2-3,.,.,TRBV28,TGTGCCAGCAGTTTACAGGGTGCTGGGGCCGGAGATACGCAGTATTTT,CASSLQGAGAGDTQYF
TRBJ2-3,.,TRBD2,TRBV9,TGTGCCAGCAGCGTAGCCCAGCGGGGGTTCACAGATACGCAGTATTTT,CASSVAQRGFTDTQYF
TRBJ2-1,.,.,TRBV10-1,TGCGCCAGCAGTGCGAGGACAGCCAACACCTACAATGAGCAGTTCTTC,CASSARTANTYNEQFF
TRBJ1-5,.,.,TRBV5-5,TGTGCCAGCAGCTTGAGGCAGGGTAGGCAGCCCCAGCATTTT,CASSLRQGRQPQHF
TRBJ1-1,.,.,TRBV5-1,TGCGCCAGCAGCTTGGCCCCGGGAGGAGACACTGAAGCTTTCTTT,CASSLAPGGDTEAFF
TRBJ1-2,once,.,TRBV4-2,TGTGCCAGCAGCCAAGCAGAATCTAACTATGGCTACACCTTC,CASSQAESNYGYTF
TRBJ2-1,.,TRBD2,TRBV2,TGTGCCAGCAGCCAAACTAGCGGGAGAGGTTTCCATGAGCAGTTCTTC,CASSQTSGRGFHEQFF
TRBJ2-6,.,.,TRBV3-1/TRBV3-2,TGTGCCAGCAGCCAAGGGTTCAGGGGCAGCTCTGGGGCCAACGTCCTGACTTTC,CASSQGFRGSSGANVLTF
TRBJ1-3,.,TRBD1,TRBV19,TGTGCCAGTGCTTCTCATCTTCGGGACAGCTACTCTGGAAACACCATATATTTT,CASASHLRDSYSGNTIYF
TRBJ1-2,.,TRBD1,TRBV27,TGTGCCAGAAGTTCCGGGACAGGTCCCGGCTACACCTTC,CARSSGTGPGYTF
TRBJ1-6,.,.,TRBV6-2/TRBV6-3,TGTGCCAGCAGACCTGCGGGGGGTTCACCCCTCCACTTT,CASRPAGGSPLHF
TRBJ1-2,.,TRBD1,TRBV19,TGTGCCAGTACCCAGACAGGGACGTATGGCTACACCTTC,CASTQTGTYGYTF
TRBJ1-2,once,.,TRBV28,TGTGCCAGCAGTTTAGGCCTCGGCTACACCTTC,CASSLGLGYTF
TRBJ2-3,.,.,TRBV9,TGTGCCAGCAGCGTAGTAGGGAGGACCACAGATACGCAGTATTTT,CASSVVGRTTDTQYF
TRBJ2-2,.,.,TRBV18,TGTGCCAGCTCACCGAAAGCAGGGTACACCGGGGAGCTGTTTTTT,CASSPKAGYTGELFF
TRBJ2-7,.,.,TRBV28,TGTGCCAGCAGCGTTCTCCCTAACGAGCAGTACTTC,CASSVLPNEQYF
TRBJ2-7,.,TRBD1,TRBV11-2,TGTGCCAGCAGCCGCCGGACAGGAAGCGTAAAAGCCTACGAGCAGTACTTC,CASSRRTGSVKAYEQYF
TRBJ2-1,few,.,TRBV7-3,TGTGCCAGCAGCTTCAGGGGGGCCTACAATGAGCAGTTCTTC,CASSFRGAYNEQFF
TRBJ2-1,.,TRBD2,TRBV5-4,TGTGCCAGCAGCGGGGGACTAGCGCCTGGGAATGAGCAGTTCTTC,CASSGGLAPGNEQFF
TRBJ2-3,.,TRBD2,TRBV13,TGTGCCAGCAGCTTAGGGGCCTTCGGGGGGAGGGCAGGAGATACGCAGTATTTT,CASSLGAFGGRAGDTQYF
TRBJ1-5,.,TRBD1,TRBV15,TGTGCCACCAGCCCTAGGACAGGGATCAATCAGCCCCAGCATTTT,CATSPRTGINQPQHF
TRBJ2-3,.,.,TRBV6-2/TRBV6-3,TGTGCCAGCAGTTACGTCAGTCCCACAGATACGCAGTATTTT,CASSYVSPTDTQYF
TRBJ1-3,.,.,TRBV23-1,TGCGCCAGCAGTCAATCGGGGTTAGGGGCCTCTGGAAACACCATATATTTT,CASSQSGLGASGNTIYF
TRBJ2-2,.,.,TRBV9,TGTGCCAGCAGCGCCTCGGAGGCCGGGGAGCTGTTTTTT,CASSASEAGELFF
TRBJ1-6,.,TRBD1,TRBV30,TGTGCCTGGGGACAGGGAAGTTCACCCCTCCACTTT,CAWGQGSSPLHF
TRBJ2-7,.,TRBD1,TRBV9,TGTGCCAGCAGCGTCGCGCCGGGACAGGGGGCAAAATTGGGCTCCGAGCAGTACTTC,CASSVAPGQGAKLGSEQYF
TRBJ2-2,.,TRBD1,TRBV7-9,TGTGCCGGGGATAGGACAGGGGGCACCGGGGAGCTGTTTTTT,CAGDRTGGTGELFF
TRBJ2-7,.,TRBD1,TRBV4-3,TGCGCCAGCAGCCAGGACAGGGGAGCCTACGAGCAGTACTTC,CASSQDRGAYEQYF
TRBJ1-5,.,TRBD1,TRBV7-6,TGTGCCAGCAGCCCGATGGGGACAGGTAATCAGCCCCAGCATTTT,CASSPMGTGNQPQHF
TRBJ2-1,.,TRBD2,TRBV24-1,TGTGCCACCAGTGATTTATCGGGAGGGCCAAATGAGCAGTTCTTC,CATSDLSGGPNEQFF
TRBJ2-5,.,TRBD2,TRBV9,TGTGCCAGCAGCGCGGCTAGCGGGAGGGGGCGAGAGACCCAGTACTTC,CASSAASGRGRETQYF
TRBJ1-2,.,.,TRBV11-2,TGTGCCAGCAGCATCACAGGGTATGGCTACACCTTC,CASSITGYGYTF
TRBJ2-7,.,TRBD1,TRBV5-5,TGTGCCAGCAGCCCACGGGACAGGGCCTACGAGCAGTACTTC,CASSPRDRAYEQYF
TRBJ2-1,.,.,TRBV5-1,TGCGCCAGCAGCTTTCGCGGGGCTTACAATGAGCAGTTCTTC,CASSFRGAYNEQFF
TRBJ2-5,.,TRBD2,TRBV20-1,TGCAGTGCTAGTTTCGGGAGGGGGGAGACCCAGTACTTC,CSASFGRGETQYF